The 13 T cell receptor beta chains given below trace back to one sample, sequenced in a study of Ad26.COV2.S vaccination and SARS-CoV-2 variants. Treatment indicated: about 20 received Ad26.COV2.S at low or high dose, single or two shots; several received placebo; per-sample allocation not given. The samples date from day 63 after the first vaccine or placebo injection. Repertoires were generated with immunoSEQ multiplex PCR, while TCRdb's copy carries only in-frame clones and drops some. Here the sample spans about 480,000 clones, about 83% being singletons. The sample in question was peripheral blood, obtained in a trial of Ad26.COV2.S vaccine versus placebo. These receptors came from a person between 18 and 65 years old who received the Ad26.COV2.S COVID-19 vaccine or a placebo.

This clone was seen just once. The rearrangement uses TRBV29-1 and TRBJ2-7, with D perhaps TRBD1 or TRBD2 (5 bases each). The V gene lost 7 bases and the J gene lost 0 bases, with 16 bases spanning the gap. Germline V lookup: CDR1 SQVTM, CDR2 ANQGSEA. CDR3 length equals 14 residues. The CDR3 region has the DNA TGCAGCGCCGCAATCCGGGACGGCTCCTACGAGCAGTACTTC. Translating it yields CSAAIRDGSYEQYF.

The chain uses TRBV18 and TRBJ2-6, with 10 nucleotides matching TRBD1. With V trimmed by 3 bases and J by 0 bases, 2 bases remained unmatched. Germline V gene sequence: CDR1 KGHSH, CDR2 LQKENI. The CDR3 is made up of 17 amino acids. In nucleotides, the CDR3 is TGTGCCAGCTCACCGACAGGGGGCCGCTCTGGGGCCAACGTCCTGACTTTC. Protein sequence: CASSPTGGRSGANVLTF.

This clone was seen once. CDR3 nucleotides: TGTGCCTGGAGGGGGTGGTATGAGCAGTTCTTC. It yields the protein CAWRGWYEQFF. This chain uses TRBV30 with TRBJ2-1; the D is unclear. Germline loops: CDR1 GTSNPN, CDR2 SVGIG (reference sequence). V gave up 3 bases and J gave up 8 bases, with 8 bases separating them. The CDR3 spans 11 residues.

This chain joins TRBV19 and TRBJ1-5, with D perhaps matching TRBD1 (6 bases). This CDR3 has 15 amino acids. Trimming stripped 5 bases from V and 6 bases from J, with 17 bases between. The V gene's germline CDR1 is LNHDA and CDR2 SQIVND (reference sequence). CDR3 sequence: CASSQRGGRVQPQHF. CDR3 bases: TGTGCCAGTAGTCAAAGGGGGGGGCGCGTTCAGCCCCAGCATTTT.

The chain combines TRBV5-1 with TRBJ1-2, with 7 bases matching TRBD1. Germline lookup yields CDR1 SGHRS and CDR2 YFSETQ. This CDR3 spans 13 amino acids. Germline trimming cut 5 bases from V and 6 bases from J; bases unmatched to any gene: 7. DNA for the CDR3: TGCGCCAGCAGATCCCGGACAGGTGATGGCTACACCTTC. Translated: CASRSRTGDGYTF.

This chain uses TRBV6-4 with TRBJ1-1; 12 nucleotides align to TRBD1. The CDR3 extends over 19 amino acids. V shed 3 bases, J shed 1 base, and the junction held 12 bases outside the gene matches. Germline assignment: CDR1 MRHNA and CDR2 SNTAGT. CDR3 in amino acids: CASSEGQGATQARNTEAFF. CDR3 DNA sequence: TGTGCCAGCAGTGAGGGACAGGGGGCGACCCAGGCACGGAACACTGAAGCTTTCTTT.

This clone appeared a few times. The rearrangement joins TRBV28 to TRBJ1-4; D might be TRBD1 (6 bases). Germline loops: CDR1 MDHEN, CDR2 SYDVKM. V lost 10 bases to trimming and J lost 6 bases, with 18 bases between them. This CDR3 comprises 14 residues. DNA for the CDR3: TGTGCCACCCGAGGGGGGACGGATTATGAAAAACTGTTTTTT. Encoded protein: CATRGGTDYEKLFF.

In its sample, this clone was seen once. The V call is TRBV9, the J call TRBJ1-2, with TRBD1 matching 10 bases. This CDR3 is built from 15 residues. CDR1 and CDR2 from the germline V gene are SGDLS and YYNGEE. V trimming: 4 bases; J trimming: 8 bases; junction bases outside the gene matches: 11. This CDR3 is CASSSHPGQGSGYTF. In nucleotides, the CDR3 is TGTGCCAGCAGCTCACACCCGGGACAGGGGTCCGGCTACACCTTC. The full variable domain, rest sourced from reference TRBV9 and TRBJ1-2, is DSGVTQTPKHLITATGQRVTLRCSPRSGDLSVYWYQQSLDQGLQFLIQYYNGEERAKGNILERFSAQQFPDLHSELNLSSLELGDSALYFCASSSHPGQGSGYTFGSGTRLTVV.

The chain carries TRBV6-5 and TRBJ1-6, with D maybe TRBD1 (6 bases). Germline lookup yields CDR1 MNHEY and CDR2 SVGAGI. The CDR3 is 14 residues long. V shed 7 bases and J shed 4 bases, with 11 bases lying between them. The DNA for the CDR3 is TGTGCCAGCACAGACAGGAGATATAATTCACCCCTCCACTTT. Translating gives CASTDRRYNSPLHF.

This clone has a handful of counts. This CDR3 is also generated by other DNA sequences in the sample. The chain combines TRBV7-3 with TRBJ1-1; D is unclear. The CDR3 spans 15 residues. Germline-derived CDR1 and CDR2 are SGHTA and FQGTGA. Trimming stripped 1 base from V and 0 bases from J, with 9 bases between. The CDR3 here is CASSLSPAMNTEAFF. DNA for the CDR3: TGTGCCAGCAGCTTAAGTCCAGCGATGAACACTGAAGCTTTCTTT.

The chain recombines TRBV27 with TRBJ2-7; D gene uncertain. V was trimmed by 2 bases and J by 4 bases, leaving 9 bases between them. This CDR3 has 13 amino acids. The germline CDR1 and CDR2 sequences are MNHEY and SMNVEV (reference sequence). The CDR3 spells CASSLSQRYEQYF. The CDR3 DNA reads TGTGCCAGCAGTTTAAGTCAGAGATACGAGCAGTACTTC.

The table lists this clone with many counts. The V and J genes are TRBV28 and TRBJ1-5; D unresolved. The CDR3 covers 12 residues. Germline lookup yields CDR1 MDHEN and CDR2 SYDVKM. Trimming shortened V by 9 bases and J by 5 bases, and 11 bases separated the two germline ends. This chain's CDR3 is CASNSVDQPQHF. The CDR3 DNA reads TGTGCCAGTAACAGCGTGGATCAGCCCCAGCATTTT.

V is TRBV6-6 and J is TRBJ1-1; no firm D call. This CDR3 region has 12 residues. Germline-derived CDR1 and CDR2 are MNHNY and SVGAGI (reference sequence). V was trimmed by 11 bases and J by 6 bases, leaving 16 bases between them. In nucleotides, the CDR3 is TGTGCCGGACGTGGAGGTTTGTCTGAAGCTTTCTTT. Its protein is CAGRGGLSEAFF.